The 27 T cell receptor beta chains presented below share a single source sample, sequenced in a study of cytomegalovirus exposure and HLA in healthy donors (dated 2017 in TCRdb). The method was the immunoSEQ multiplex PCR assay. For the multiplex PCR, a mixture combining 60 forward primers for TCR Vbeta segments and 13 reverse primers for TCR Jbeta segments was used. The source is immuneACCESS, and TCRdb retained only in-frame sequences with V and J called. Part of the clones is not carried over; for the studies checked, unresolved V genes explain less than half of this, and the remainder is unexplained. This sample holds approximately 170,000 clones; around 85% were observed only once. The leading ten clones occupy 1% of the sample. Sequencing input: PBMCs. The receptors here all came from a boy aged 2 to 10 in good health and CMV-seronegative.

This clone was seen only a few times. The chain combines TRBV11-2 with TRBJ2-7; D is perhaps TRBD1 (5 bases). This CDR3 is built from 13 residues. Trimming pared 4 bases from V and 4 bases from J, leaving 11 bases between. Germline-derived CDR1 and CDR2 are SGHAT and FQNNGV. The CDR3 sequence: CASSSGLAYEQYF. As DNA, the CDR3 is TGTGCCAGCAGCTCAGGGCTCGCATACGAGCAGTACTTC.

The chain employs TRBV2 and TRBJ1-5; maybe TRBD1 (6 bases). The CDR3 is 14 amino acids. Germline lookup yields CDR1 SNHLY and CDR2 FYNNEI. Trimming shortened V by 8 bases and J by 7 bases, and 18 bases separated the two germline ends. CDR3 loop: CASAYDTQGQPQHF. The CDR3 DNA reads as TGTGCCAGCGCCTACGACACCCAGGGGCAGCCCCAGCATTTT.

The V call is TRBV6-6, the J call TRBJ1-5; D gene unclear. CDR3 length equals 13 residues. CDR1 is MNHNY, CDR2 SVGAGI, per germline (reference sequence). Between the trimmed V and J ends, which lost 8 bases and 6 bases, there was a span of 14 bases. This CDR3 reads CASGIEGRQPQHF. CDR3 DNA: TGTGCCAGCGGGATTGAGGGCCGTCAGCCCCAGCATTTT.

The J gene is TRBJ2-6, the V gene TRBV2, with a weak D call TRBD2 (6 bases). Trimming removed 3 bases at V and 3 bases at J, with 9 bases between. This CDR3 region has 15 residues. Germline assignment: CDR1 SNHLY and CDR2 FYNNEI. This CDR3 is CASSEAGSGANVLTF. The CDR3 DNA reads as TGTGCCAGCAGTGAGGCGGGAAGTGGGGCCAACGTCCTGACTTTC.

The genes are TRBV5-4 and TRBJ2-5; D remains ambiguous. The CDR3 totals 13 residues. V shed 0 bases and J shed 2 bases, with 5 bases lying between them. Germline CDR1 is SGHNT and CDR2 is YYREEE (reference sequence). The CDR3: CASSLDRQETQYF. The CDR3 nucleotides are TGTGCCAGCAGCTTGGACAGACAAGAGACCCAGTACTTC.

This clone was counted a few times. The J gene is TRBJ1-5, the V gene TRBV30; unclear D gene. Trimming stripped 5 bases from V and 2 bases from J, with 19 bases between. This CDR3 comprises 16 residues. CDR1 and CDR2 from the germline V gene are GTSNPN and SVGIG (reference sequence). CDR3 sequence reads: CAWAPPPGKGNQPQHF. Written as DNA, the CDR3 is TGTGCCTGGGCCCCTCCCCCTGGCAAAGGCAATCAGCCCCAGCATTTT.

CDR3 in DNA: TGTGCCAGCAGTGGTCTAGCGGGAGGAACAAATGAGCAGTTCTTC. It specifies CASSGLAGGTNEQFF. V gene TRBV6-1 combines with J gene TRBJ2-1, with 11 bases identical to TRBD2. The CDR3 runs to 15 residues. V shed 4 bases and J 7 bases; nucleotides not matched to a gene: 6. Germline CDR1 reads MNHNS; CDR2 reads SASEGT.

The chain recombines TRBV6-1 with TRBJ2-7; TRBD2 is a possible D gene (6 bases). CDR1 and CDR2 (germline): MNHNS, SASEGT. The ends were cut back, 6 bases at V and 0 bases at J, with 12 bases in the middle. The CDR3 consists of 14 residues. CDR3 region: CASSPGLSSYEQYV. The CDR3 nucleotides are TGTGCCAGCAGCCCGGGACTGAGCTCCTACGAGCAGTACGTC.

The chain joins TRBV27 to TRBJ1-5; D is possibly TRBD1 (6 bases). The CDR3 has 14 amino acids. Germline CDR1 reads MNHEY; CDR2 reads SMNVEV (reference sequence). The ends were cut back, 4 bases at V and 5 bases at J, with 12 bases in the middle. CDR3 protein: CASSSDGQYQPQHF. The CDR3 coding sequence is TGTGCCAGCAGTTCCGATGGACAGTATCAGCCCCAGCATTTT.

CDR3 residues: CASSLDGTGGGETQYF. CDR3 nucleotides: TGTGCCAGCAGCTTAGATGGGACAGGGGGCGGAGAGACCCAGTACTTC. The gene calls are TRBV7-2 and TRBJ2-5; the match to TRBD1 covers 12 bases. The CDR3 sequence is 16 residues long. Losses at the gene ends were 1 base for V and 4 bases for J; bases not matched to a gene: 4. CDR1 and CDR2 (germline): SGHTA, FQGNSA. Full variable domain (rest looked up from reference TRBV7-2 and TRBJ2-5): GAGVSQSPSNKVTEKGKDVELRCDPISGHTALYWYRQSLGQGLEFLIYFQGNSAPDKSGLPSDRFSAERTGGSVSTLTIQRTQQEDSAVYLCASSLDGTGGGETQYFGPGTRLLVL.

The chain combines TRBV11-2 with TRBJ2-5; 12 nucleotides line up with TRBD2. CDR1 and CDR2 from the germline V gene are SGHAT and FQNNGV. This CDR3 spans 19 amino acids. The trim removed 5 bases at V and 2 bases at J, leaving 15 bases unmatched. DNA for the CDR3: TGTGCCAGCAGCCTTACCTCTACTAGCGGGAGGAGGAGGCAAGAGACCCAGTACTTC. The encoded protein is CASSLTSTSGRRRQETQYF.

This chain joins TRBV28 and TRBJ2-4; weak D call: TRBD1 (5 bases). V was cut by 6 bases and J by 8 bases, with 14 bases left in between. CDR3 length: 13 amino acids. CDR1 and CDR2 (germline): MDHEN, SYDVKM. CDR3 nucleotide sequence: TGTGCCAGCAGCGCCAGGGATCTTGACATTCAGTACTTC. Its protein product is CASSARDLDIQYF.

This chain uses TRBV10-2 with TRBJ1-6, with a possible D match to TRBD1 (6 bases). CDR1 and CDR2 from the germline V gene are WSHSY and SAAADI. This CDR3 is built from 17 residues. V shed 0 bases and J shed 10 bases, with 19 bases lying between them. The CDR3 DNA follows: TGCGCCAGCAGTGAGTCGACTGGTCACAGGGTAGGGTCACCCCTCCACTTT. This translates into CASSESTGHRVGSPLHF.

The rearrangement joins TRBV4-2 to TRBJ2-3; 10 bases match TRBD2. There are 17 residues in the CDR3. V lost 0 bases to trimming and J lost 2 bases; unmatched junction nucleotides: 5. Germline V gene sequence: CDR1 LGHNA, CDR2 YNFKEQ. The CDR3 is CASSQDQLAGNTDTQYF. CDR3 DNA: TGTGCCAGCAGCCAAGATCAACTAGCGGGAAACACAGATACGCAGTATTTT.

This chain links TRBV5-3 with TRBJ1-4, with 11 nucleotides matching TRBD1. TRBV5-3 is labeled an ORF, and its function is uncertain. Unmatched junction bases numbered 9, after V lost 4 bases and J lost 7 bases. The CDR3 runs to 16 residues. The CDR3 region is CARSPGTGGVGEKLFF. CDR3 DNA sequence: TGTGCCAGAAGCCCCGGGACAGGGGGTGTAGGTGAAAAACTGTTTTTT.

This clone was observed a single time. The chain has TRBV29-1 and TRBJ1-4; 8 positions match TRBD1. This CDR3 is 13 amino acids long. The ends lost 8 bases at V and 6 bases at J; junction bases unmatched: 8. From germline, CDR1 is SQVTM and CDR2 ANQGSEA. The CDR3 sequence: CSIWTGRHEKLFF. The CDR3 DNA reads TGCAGCATCTGGACAGGGCGGCATGAAAAACTGTTTTTT.

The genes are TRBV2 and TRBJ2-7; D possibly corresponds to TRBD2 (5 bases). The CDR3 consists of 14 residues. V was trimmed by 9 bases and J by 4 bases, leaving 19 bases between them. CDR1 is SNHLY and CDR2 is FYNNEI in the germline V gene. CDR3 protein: CASTFRGKRYEQYF. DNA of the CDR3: TGTGCCAGTACCTTCAGAGGGAAAAGATACGAGCAGTACTTC.

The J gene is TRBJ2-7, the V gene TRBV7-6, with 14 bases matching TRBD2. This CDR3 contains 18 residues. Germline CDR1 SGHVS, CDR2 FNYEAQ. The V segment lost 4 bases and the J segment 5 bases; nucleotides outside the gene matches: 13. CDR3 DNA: TGTGCCAGCAGCTCGCACGGGACTAGCGGGAGTGAACTCCACGAGCAGTACTTC. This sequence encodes CASSSHGTSGSELHEQYF.

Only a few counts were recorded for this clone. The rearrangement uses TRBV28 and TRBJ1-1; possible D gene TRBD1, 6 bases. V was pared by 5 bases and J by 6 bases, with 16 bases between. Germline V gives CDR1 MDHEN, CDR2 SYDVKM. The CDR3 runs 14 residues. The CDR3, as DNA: TGTGCCAGCAGTGGGCGCAGGGGAGGGCCTGAAGCTTTCTTT. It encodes CASSGRRGGPEAFF.

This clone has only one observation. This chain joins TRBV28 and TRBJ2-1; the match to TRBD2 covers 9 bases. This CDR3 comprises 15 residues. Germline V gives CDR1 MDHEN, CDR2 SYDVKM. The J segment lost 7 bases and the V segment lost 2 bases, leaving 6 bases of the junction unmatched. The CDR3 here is CASSLGLAGLNEQFF. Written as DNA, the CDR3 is TGTGCCAGCAGTTTAGGGCTAGCGGGACTTAATGAGCAGTTCTTC.

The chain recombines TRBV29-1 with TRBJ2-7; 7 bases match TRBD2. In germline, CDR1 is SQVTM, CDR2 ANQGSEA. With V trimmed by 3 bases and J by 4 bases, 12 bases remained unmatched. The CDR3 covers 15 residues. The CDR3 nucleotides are TGCAGCGTTGATAGGAGGTGGGAGGGTGGGTACGAGCAGTACTTC. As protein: CSVDRRWEGGYEQYF.

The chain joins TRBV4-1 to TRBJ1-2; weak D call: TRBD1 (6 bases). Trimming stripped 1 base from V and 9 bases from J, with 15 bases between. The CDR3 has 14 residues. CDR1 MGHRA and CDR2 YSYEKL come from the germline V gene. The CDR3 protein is CASSQVGDRLRYTF. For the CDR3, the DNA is TGCGCCAGCAGCCAAGTGGGCGACAGGCTTCGCTACACCTTC.

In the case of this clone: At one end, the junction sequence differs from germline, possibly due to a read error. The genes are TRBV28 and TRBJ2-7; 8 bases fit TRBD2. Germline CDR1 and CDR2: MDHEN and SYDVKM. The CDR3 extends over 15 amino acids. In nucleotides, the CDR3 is TGTGCCAGCACCCCCCCGGGACTAGGGGGAGACGAGCGGTACTTC. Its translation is CASTPPGLGGDERYF.

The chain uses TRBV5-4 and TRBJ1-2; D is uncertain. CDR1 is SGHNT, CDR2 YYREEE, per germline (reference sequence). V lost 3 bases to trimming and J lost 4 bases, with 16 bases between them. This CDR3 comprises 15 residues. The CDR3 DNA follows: TGTGCCAGCAGCTCCCCGGCCGGGAACCCCTATGGCTACACCTTC. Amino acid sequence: CASSSPAGNPYGYTF.

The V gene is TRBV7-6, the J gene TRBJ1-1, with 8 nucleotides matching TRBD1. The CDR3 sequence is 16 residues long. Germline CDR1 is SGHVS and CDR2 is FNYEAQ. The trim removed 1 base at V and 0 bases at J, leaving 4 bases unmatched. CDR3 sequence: CASSLGSGQVNTEAFF. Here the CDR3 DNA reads TGTGCCAGCAGCTTAGGGTCGGGACAGGTGAACACTGAAGCTTTCTTT.

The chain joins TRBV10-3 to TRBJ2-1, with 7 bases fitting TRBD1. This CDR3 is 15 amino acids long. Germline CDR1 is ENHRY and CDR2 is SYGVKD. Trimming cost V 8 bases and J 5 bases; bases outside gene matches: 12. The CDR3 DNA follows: TGTGCCATCGGGGACAGTACCAATACTCACAATGAGCAGTTCTTC. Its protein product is CAIGDSTNTHNEQFF.

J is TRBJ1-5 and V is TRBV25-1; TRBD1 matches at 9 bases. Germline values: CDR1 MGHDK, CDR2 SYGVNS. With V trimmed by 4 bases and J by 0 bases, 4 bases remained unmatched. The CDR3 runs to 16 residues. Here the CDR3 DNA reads TGTGCCAGCAGTGGTGGGACAGGGTATAGCAATCAGCCCCAGCATTTT. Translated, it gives CASSGGTGYSNQPQHF.